Below, 27 T cell receptor beta chains from the same sample are listed, as sequenced in a study of shared clonotypes between healthy human individuals (dated by TCRdb to 2018 to 2021). The library was obtained by the immunoSEQ multiplex PCR assay. In TCRdb, the immuneACCESS table is reduced to in-frame sequences with V and J assigned. These tables do not hold every clone; where another copy was compared, an unresolved V gene accounts for under half, and the others remain unexplained. Here the sample has hundreds of thousands of clones; less than 80% occur a single time. The top ten clones comprise 10% to 15% of the sample. The sample was PBMCs. These receptors originate from a woman aged 40 to 50 in good health. Some clones in this sample may be carry-over from other donors' samples.

The chain carries TRBV19 and TRBJ2-7; TRBD2 matches at 10 bases. This CDR3 is 15 amino acids long. V shed 3 bases, J shed 4 bases, and the junction held 6 bases outside the gene matches. Germline V CDR1 and CDR2: LNHDA, SQIVND (reference sequence). The CDR3 DNA sequence: TGTGCCAGTAGTATCCAGCGGGAGGGCCGGTACGAGCAGTACTTC. Translated: CASSIQREGRYEQYF.

The gene calls are TRBV15 and TRBJ2-7, with D hard to call. Trimming left V 0 bases short and J 2 bases short, with 17 bases between. The CDR3 extends over 17 amino acids. Germline CDR1 reads LNHNV; CDR2 reads YYDKDF (reference sequence). The CDR3 loop reads CATSRDPDIIQTYEQYF. The CDR3 DNA is TGTGCCACCAGCAGAGATCCCGATATCATTCAAACCTACGAGCAGTACTTC.

At least ten counts were recorded for this clone. The V and J genes are TRBV6-1 and TRBJ2-1, with D hard to call. The V end was cut by 4 bases, the J end by 8 bases, with 9 bases between. The CDR3 runs 12 residues. Per germline, CDR1 MNHNS and CDR2 SASEGT. The CDR3 DNA sequence: TGTGCCAGCAGTGTGACCTTCGATGAGCAGTTCTTC. This gives the protein CASSVTFDEQFF.

This chain joins TRBV5-4 and TRBJ2-7, with D perhaps TRBD2 (6 bases). Looked up from germline, CDR1 is SGHNT and CDR2 is YYREEE (reference sequence). V was pared by 1 base and J by 6 bases, with 17 bases between. The CDR3 sequence is 15 residues long. The CDR3 spells CASSLRTGSKGEQYF. The CDR3 coding sequence is TGTGCCAGCAGCTTGAGAACCGGGAGCAAGGGCGAGCAGTACTTC.

The CDR3 sequence: CASTLPPDRGPSRGNQPQHF. The CDR3 coding sequence is TGTGCCAGCACCCTACCGCCGGACAGGGGTCCGAGTAGGGGCAATCAGCCCCAGCATTTT. This chain links TRBV27 with TRBJ1-5, with 9 bases that match TRBD1. Germline V gene sequence: CDR1 MNHEY, CDR2 SMNVEV (reference sequence). This CDR3 spans 20 amino acids. V dropped 7 bases and J dropped 2; count of bases not matched to a gene: 21.

This clone was found a few times. The chain employs TRBV28 and TRBJ1-5; TRBD1 is a possible D gene (6 bases). The length of the CDR3 is 15 residues. Trimming took off 5 bases at V and 4 bases at J, with 15 bases between the two ends. Germline V gives CDR1 MDHEN, CDR2 SYDVKM. CDR3 sequence reads: CASSPVRGGNQPQHF. CDR3 DNA: TGTGCCAGCAGTCCCGTTAGGGGGGGGAATCAGCCCCAGCATTTT.

This chain joins TRBV28 and TRBJ2-7, with D tentatively TRBD2 (5 bases). The germline gives CDR1 MDHEN, CDR2 SYDVKM. CDR3 size: 13 residues. V was pared by 5 bases and J by 2 bases, with 10 bases between. The CDR3 protein is CASSPAAAYEQYF. The CDR3 DNA reads TGTGCCAGCAGTCCGGCAGCGGCCTACGAGCAGTACTTC.

The chain employs TRBV19 and TRBJ2-7; D is undetermined. The germline V gene encodes CDR1 LNHDA and CDR2 SQIVND (reference sequence). The CDR3 spans 13 residues. Trimming pared 7 bases from V and 0 bases from J, leaving 10 bases between. CDR3 bases: TGTGCCAGTATAGGCGGAAACTCCTACGAGCAGTACTTC. Its protein is CASIGGNSYEQYF.

V gene TRBV19 combines with J gene TRBJ2-7; 7 bases map to TRBD2. The germline gives CDR1 LNHDA, CDR2 SQIVND (reference sequence). Losses at the gene ends were 5 bases for V and 0 bases for J; bases not matched to a gene: 10. This CDR3 is 16 amino acids long. CDR3 residues: CASSSGLAESSYEQYF. CDR3 sequence (DNA): TGTGCCAGTAGTTCCGGCCTAGCGGAAAGCTCCTACGAGCAGTACTTC.

The V call is TRBV18, the J call TRBJ1-4, with D possibly matching TRBD1 (5 bases). This CDR3 comprises 14 residues. Trimming removed 4 bases at V and 2 bases at J, with 8 bases between. Germline assignment: CDR1 KGHSH and CDR2 LQKENI. CDR3 nucleotide sequence: TGTGCCAGCTCACGAGGGGACACTAATGAAAAACTGTTTTTT. This sequence encodes CASSRGDTNEKLFF.

This clone was found a few times. The chain has TRBV6-5 and TRBJ1-3; D perhaps matches TRBD1 (5 bases). The ends were cut back, 8 bases at V and 2 bases at J, with 13 bases in the middle. The CDR3 is made up of 14 amino acids. Germline-derived CDR1 and CDR2 are MNHEY and SVGAGI. CDR3 in amino acids: CASLEGRTGNTIYF. CDR3 bases: TGTGCCAGCCTCGAGGGACGCACTGGAAACACCATATATTTT.

The chain carries TRBV10-3 and TRBJ1-1; tentative D call: TRBD1 (5 bases). Deletions cut 4 bases from V and 9 bases from J, with 9 bases between. Germline CDR1 and CDR2: ENHRY and SYGVKD. The CDR3 has 11 residues. CDR3 sequence reads: CAISVQGQAFF. Here the CDR3 DNA reads TGTGCCATCAGTGTGCAGGGTCAAGCTTTCTTT.

J is TRBJ2-3 and V is TRBV7-9, with D hard to call. CDR1 SEHNR and CDR2 FQNEAQ come from the germline V gene (reference sequence). The CDR3 consists of 13 residues. The ends were cut back, 2 bases at V and 7 bases at J, with 10 bases in the middle. Written as DNA, the CDR3 is TGTGCCAGCAGCTTAACCTCCCCTCATACGCAGTATTTT. It translates to CASSLTSPHTQYF.

The chain links TRBV7-6 to TRBJ2-1; TRBD2 matches at 7 bases. The CDR3 totals 16 residues. Trimming cost V 2 bases and J 2 bases; bases outside gene matches: 6. The germline CDR1 and CDR2 sequences are SGHVS and FNYEAQ. DNA for the CDR3: TGTGCCAGCAGCTTAAGGGCTAGCGGTACCTACAATGAGCAGTTCTTC. It specifies CASSLRASGTYNEQFF.

V gene TRBV20-1 combines with J gene TRBJ2-7, with a tentative D call TRBD2 (5 bases). The CDR3 extends over 11 amino acids. Germline V gene sequence: CDR1 DFQATT, CDR2 SNEGSKA (reference sequence). Trimming cost V 3 bases and J 7 bases, with 10 bases left between them. The CDR3 region is CSASSPGEQYF. In DNA form, the CDR3 reads TGCAGTGCTAGCTCCCCGGGGGAGCAGTACTTC.

This clone was picked up one time. The V call is TRBV7-2, the J call TRBJ2-5, with D perhaps TRBD1 or TRBD2 (5 bases each). Between the trimmed V and J ends, which lost 1 base and 4 bases, there was a span of 13 bases. This CDR3 spans 15 amino acids. Germline values: CDR1 SGHTA, CDR2 FQGNSA. Here the CDR3 reads CASSLDRGRGETQYF. CDR3 nucleotide sequence: TGTGCCAGCAGCTTAGACCGGGGTAGGGGAGAGACCCAGTACTTC. Full variable domain (outside the CDR3, taken from reference TRBV7-2 and TRBJ2-5): GAGVSQSPSNKVTEKGKDVELRCDPISGHTALYWYRQSLGQGLEFLIYFQGNSAPDKSGLPSDRFSAERTGGSVSTLTIQRTQQEDSAVYLCASSLDRGRGETQYFGPGTRLLVL.

The chain is built from TRBV25-1 and TRBJ1-4, with D perhaps TRBD1 (6 bases). V lost 6 bases and J 5 bases, leaving 16 bases between the germline ends. The CDR3 is 15 residues long. Germline V CDR1 and CDR2: MGHDK, SYGVNS. Here the CDR3 reads CASSPGQIENEKLFF. CDR3 coding DNA: TGTGCCAGCAGCCCTGGACAGATTGAAAATGAAAAACTGTTTTTT. The variable domain in full, completed from reference TRBV25-1 and TRBJ1-4, reads EADIYQTPRYLVIGTGKKITLECSQTMGHDKMYWYQQDPGMELHLIHYSYGVNSTEKGDLSSESTVSRIRTEHFPLTLESARPSHTSQYLCASSPGQIENEKLFFGSGTQLSVL.

The chain is built from TRBV28 and TRBJ1-2; D possibly corresponds to TRBD1 (5 bases). Trimming removed 7 bases from V and 2 bases from J, with 17 bases in between. Germline V lookup: CDR1 MDHEN, CDR2 SYDVKM. This CDR3 has 15 amino acids. CDR3 in amino acids: CASTTTLGPNYGYTF. DNA of the CDR3: TGTGCCAGCACCACAACTTTGGGGCCAAACTATGGCTACACCTTC.

The chain recombines TRBV5-1 with TRBJ1-2; D unclear. Germline CDR1 reads SGHRS; CDR2 reads YFSETQ. V was clipped by 2 bases and J by 7 bases, with 18 bases between them. The CDR3 spans 15 residues. This CDR3 reads CASSLGGQRDVGYTF. In nucleotides, the CDR3 is TGCGCCAGCAGCTTAGGAGGGCAGAGGGATGTTGGCTACACCTTC. Based on the CDR3 plus reference TRBV5-1 and TRBJ1-2, the full variable domain is KAGVTQTPRYLIKTRGQQVTLSCSPISGHRSVSWYQQTPGQGLQFLFEYFSETQRNKGNFPGRFSGRQFSNSRSEMNVSTLELGDSALYLCASSLGGQRDVGYTFGSGTRLTVV.

The CDR3 protein is CASSFWSGRQGTSSGANVLTF. In DNA, the CDR3 is TGTGCCAGCAGTTTTTGGTCCGGGCGACAGGGGACTAGCTCTGGGGCCAACGTCCTGACTTTC. This chain links TRBV28 with TRBJ2-6, with D perhaps assigned TRBD1 or TRBD2 (8 bases each). The CDR3 covers 21 residues. V lost 3 bases and J 0 bases, leaving 24 bases between the germline ends. Germline V gene lookup returns CDR1 MDHEN and CDR2 SYDVKM. The variable domain in full, completed from reference TRBV28 and TRBJ2-6, reads DVKVTQSSRYLVKRTGEKVFLECVQDMDHENMFWYRQDPGLGLRLIYFSYDVKMKEKGDIPEGYSVSREKKERFSLILESASTNQTSMYLCASSFWSGRQGTSSGANVLTFGAGSRLTVL.

The V and J genes are TRBV2 and TRBJ1-2; the D gene is possibly TRBD1 (5 bases). CDR3 length equals 13 residues. Germline V gene sequence: CDR1 SNHLY, CDR2 FYNNEI. Trimming removed 5 bases from V and 5 bases from J, with 12 bases in between. The CDR3 sequence: CASSIDRQYGYTF. Here the CDR3 DNA reads TGTGCCAGCAGTATTGACAGACAGTATGGCTACACCTTC.

This chain uses TRBV28 with TRBJ1-2; D is perhaps TRBD1 (6 bases). This CDR3 has 14 amino acids. CDR1 MDHEN and CDR2 SYDVKM come from the germline V gene. Trimming removed 6 bases from V and 1 base from J, with 12 bases in between. In DNA form, the CDR3 reads TGTGCCAGCAGGAAAACAGGGTTTAACTATGGCTACACCTTC. Amino acid sequence: CASRKTGFNYGYTF.

To note about this clone: A far larger clone is one nucleotide away, so this likely arose from a read error. This rearrangement joins TRBV9 to TRBJ1-3, with no clear D. The CDR3 is 14 residues long. Germline CDR1 and CDR2: SGDLS and YYNGEE. The ends were cut back, 4 bases at V and 2 bases at J, with 10 bases in the middle. As DNA, the CDR3 is TGTGCCAGCAGCCTCACTCTTGCTGGAAACACCATATATTTT. Amino acid sequence: CASSLTLAGNTIYF.

This clone showed up just a few times. This chain connects TRBV27 to TRBJ2-5, with D possibly TRBD2 on 5 matching bases. Trimming shortened V by 6 bases and J by 1 base, and 9 bases separated the two germline ends. The length of the CDR3 is 13 residues. Germline CDR1 MNHEY, CDR2 SMNVEV (reference sequence). This CDR3 reads CASRRVFQETQYF. The CDR3 nucleotides are TGTGCCAGCAGGAGGGTCTTCCAAGAGACCCAGTACTTC.

The J gene is TRBJ1-2, the V gene TRBV5-1, with 10 positions matching TRBD1. The ends lost 4 bases at V and 4 bases at J; junction bases unmatched: 4. The CDR3 covers 14 residues. Germline V gene lookup returns CDR1 SGHRS and CDR2 YFSETQ. CDR3 coding DNA: TGCGCCAGCAGCGACGGACAGGGGGTCTATGGCTACACCTTC. This codes for CASSDGQGVYGYTF.

The V call is TRBV9, the J call TRBJ2-5; 7 bases fit TRBD1. Germline lookup yields CDR1 SGDLS and CDR2 YYNGEE. The V and J ends lost 5 bases and 2 bases, in that order; junction bases with no gene match: 6. The CDR3 has 14 amino acids. CDR3 bases: TGTGCCAGCAGTTTGGACAGGACACAAGAGACCCAGTACTTC. It yields the protein CASSLDRTQETQYF.

The rearrangement uses TRBV4-1 and TRBJ2-1; D is undetermined. Germline CDR1 is MGHRA and CDR2 is YSYEKL. CDR3 length: 13 amino acids. Trimming removed 5 bases from V and 6 bases from J, with 11 bases in between. DNA for the CDR3: TGCGCCAGCAGCTCGCCCCCGACCAATGAGCAGTTCTTC. Translation gives CASSSPPTNEQFF.